This TCR beta chain was recovered during a study of beta chain features in type 1 diabetes. Study results and limitations: Shortening that was moderate but significant affected the TCRB CDR3s of Type 1 diabetes patients in all four CD4+ subsets. VDJ junctions sequenced from type 1 diabetes patients showed fewer insertions and more deletions.

Averaging about 116 mL, one heparinised blood draw came from each individual donor. CD4+ naive, central memory, regulatory and stem cell-like memory cells were sorted via CD45RO/CCR7/CD25/CD127/CD95/CD27. Only a few counts were recorded for this clone. Its cognate antigen is unknown. The CDR3 has 13 amino acids. Looked up from germline, CDR1 is SGHTA and CDR2 is FQGTGA. Trimming at V came to 5 bases and at J to 3 bases, leaving 2 bases not matched to a gene. The study reverse transcribed the entire isolated RNA, so it sequenced expressed TCRB transcripts. Repertoires were generated with immunoSEQ multiplex PCR, while TCRdb's copy carries only in-frame clones and drops some. The sample lists 250,000 to 300,000 clones; around 25% were seen once.

This chain links TRBV7-3 with TRBJ2-3, with 7 bases identical to TRBD2. The specimen sequenced was naive CD4+ T cells from blood. The sequence was obtained from a young woman with type 1 diabetes. The chain's CDR3 is CASSVGGTDTQYF. The CDR3 region has the DNA TGTGCCAGCAGCGTCGGGGGGACAGATACGCAGTATTTT.